This TCR beta chain is drawn from a study of blood T cell repertoires in COVID-19. The CDR3 runs 15 residues. Germline CDR1 reads ENHRY; CDR2 reads SYGVKD. Trimming pared 11 bases from V and 0 bases from J, leaving 18 bases between. Study processing details: Amplification from reference gene primers served as the basis for estimated nucleated cell counts. Method: immunoSEQ multiplex PCR; TCRdb's copy keeps in-frame clones and lacks some. Clone size and the V and J calls come from that table; the DNA yielded D and trimming. The sample has 300,000 to 400,000 clones; about 91% are singletons. What was sequenced was peripheral blood. The clonotype was recovered from a woman aged 25-40 years with COVID-19, enrolled during active disease. The chain combines TRBV10-3 with TRBJ2-3; unclear D gene. CDR3 bases: TGTGCCTCTCAGGCCGCGTCCGGTAGCACAGATACGCAGTATTTT. This encodes CASQAASGSTDTQYF.